The clone carrying this TCR beta chain showed up many times. Its antigen is currently unknown. This sample stems from a study of T-cell reconstitution after alpha-beta-depleted transplantation in children. The study, taken as a whole, reports: Reportedly, roughly two months post-transplant, alpha-beta T cells arose from several hundred expanded graft clones. Where some patients showed high TCRbeta diversity at day 60, it came from recipient T cells and thymic progenitors that had survived. Once a year had passed after transplant, T-cell counts and diversity came mostly from newly produced T cells.

Construction of the TCRbeta library involved unique molecular identifiers. TCRdb re-derived calls from the PCR reads in MiXCR, one entry per CDR3 protein. Of 200,000 to 300,000 distinct CDR3 sequences in the sample, just under 8.5% were seen once. Germline CDR1 reads MNHEY; CDR2 reads SVGEGT. The V segment lost 5 bases and the J segment 6 bases; nucleotides outside the gene matches: 5. CDR3 length equals 14 residues. Sequences were derived from PBMCs, mostly from graft donor cells, sampled 180 days after TCRalphabeta/CD19-depleted stem cell transplant. This sequence was found in a male patient under 18 who had a stem cell transplant for acute lymphoblastic leukemia, so the T cells may come from the graft donor. The J gene is TRBJ1-1, the V gene TRBV6-2 or TRBV6-3, with 11 bases fitting TRBD1. CDR3 region: CASSRTGGPAEAFF. CDR3 DNA sequence: TGTGCCAGCAGTCGGACAGGGGGCCCGGCTGAAGCTTTCTTT.